This TCR beta chain was sequenced in a study of shared clonotypes between healthy human individuals. Looking at the study overall: The donors, two women and a few men, were aged 18 to 49. Study results and limitations: Sharing of clonotypes among donors was expected to vary with sequencing depth.

Concerning this clone itself: What it binds is unknown.

Libraries were prepared by immunoSEQ multiplex PCR; TCRdb keeps only in-frame clonotypes and omits some of them. The sample holds 2 million to 3 million clones, about 92% seen once. Those who donated were healthy HIV-negative adults, with no recent acute infections or vaccinations reported. Sample: naive CD4+ T cells sorted from blood. This sample's subset: CD45RA+ positively selected. This TCR was recovered from a man younger than 30 in good health.

The CDR3 sequence: CASAARVGSYEQYF. In DNA form, the CDR3 reads TGTGCCAGCGCCGCCCGGGTAGGCTCCTACGAGCAGTACTTC. The chain joins TRBV27 to TRBJ2-7; D call uncertain. There are 14 residues in the CDR3. The V end was cut by 8 bases, the J end by 0 bases, with 14 bases between. Germline lookup yields CDR1 MNHEY and CDR2 SMNVEV (reference sequence).